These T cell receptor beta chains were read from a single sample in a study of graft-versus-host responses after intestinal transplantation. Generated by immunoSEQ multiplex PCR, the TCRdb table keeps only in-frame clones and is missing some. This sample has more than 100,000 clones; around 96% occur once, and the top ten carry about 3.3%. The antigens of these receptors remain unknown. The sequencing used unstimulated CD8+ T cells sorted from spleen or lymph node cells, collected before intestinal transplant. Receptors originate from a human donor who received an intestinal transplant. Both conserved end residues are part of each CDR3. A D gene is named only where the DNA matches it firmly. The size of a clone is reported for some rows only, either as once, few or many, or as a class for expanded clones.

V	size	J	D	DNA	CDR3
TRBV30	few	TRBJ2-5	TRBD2	TGTGCCTGGAGTCTTTGGGGGGGAAACCAAGAGACCCAGTACTTC	CAWSLWGGNQETQYF
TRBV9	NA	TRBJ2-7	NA	TGTGCCAGCAGCGTAGGGACCCGGGACAAGGTGACGTACGAGCAGTACTTC	CASSVGTRDKVTYEQYF
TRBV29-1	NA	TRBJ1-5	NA	TGCAGCGTTGTGACCCTCGACAGCGATCAGCCCCAGCATTTT	CSVVTLDSDQPQHF
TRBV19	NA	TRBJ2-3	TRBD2	TGTGCCAGTAGGCCTGGACTAGGGGGCACAGATACGCAGTATTTT	CASRPGLGGTDTQYF
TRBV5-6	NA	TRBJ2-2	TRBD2	TGTGCCAGCAGCTTGGGCGGGGGGGGCCCCACCGGGGAGCTGTTTTTT	CASSLGGGGPTGELFF
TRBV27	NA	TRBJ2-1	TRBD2	TGTGCCAGCAGTTTGCCTCTAGCGGGAGCTTACAATGAGCAGTTCTTC	CASSLPLAGAYNEQFF
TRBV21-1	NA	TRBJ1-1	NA	TGTGCCAGCAGCAAAAAGGCAGGCTCCATCACTGAAGCTTTCTTT	CASSKKAGSITEAFF
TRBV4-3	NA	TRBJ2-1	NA	TGCGCCAGCAGCCAAGATGGCGGTAGCTCCTACAATGAGCAGTTCTTC	CASSQDGGSSYNEQFF
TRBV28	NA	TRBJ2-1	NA	TGTGCCAGCAGTCCCCTCAGGGGCTCCTACAATGAGCAGTTCTTC	CASSPLRGSYNEQFF
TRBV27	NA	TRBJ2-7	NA	TGTGCCAGCAGTTTATCAGGGGGCTACGAGCAGTACTTC	CASSLSGGYEQYF
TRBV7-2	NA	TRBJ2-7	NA	TGTGCCAGCAGCTTACGTTCGGGGGCAACCTACGAGCAGTACTTC	CASSLRSGATYEQYF
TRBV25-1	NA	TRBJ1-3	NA	TGTGCCAGCAGTGAATGGGTGGGGCGTGGAAACACCATATATTTT	CASSEWVGRGNTIYF
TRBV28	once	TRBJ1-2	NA	TGTGCCAGCAGTCTGACAGGATCTAACTATGGCTACACCTTC	CASSLTGSNYGYTF
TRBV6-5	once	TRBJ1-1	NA	TGTGCCAGCAGTTACAGGGTGGACACTGAAGCTTTCTTT	CASSYRVDTEAFF
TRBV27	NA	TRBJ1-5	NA	TGTGCCAGCAGTTTTAGCAGTGGGGGCAATCAGCCCCAGCATTTT	CASSFSSGGNQPQHF